These 8 T cell receptor beta chains were sequenced from one sample in a study of cytomegalovirus exposure and HLA in healthy donors. PCR was performed using 60 Vbeta and 13 Jbeta primers. TCRdb keeps only in-frame clones here, not all; method: immunoSEQ multiplex PCR. Listed are around 88,000 clones; just over 5.5% falls within the top ten. Sequenced sample: PBMCs. Receptors were obtained from a girl aged 10 to 17 in good health and CMV-seropositive.

The rearrangement joins TRBV7-3 to TRBJ1-2; 10 bases are shared with TRBD1. V lost 5 bases to trimming and J lost 1 base; unmatched junction nucleotides: 19. The CDR3 runs to 20 residues. Germline V CDR1 and CDR2: SGHTA, FQGTGA. CDR3 sequence reads: CASSPTPSGQGVKDNYGYTF. The CDR3 bases are TGTGCCAGCAGCCCTACCCCCTCAGGACAGGGGGTGAAGGATAACTATGGCTACACCTTC.

The V call is TRBV6-5, the J call TRBJ1-1; no definite D call. This CDR3 spans 14 amino acids. Germline V gene data show CDR1 as MNHEY and CDR2 as SVGAGI. V lost 7 bases and J 0 bases, leaving 12 bases between the germline ends. The CDR3: CASMRHSMNTEAFF. Here the CDR3 DNA reads TGTGCCAGCATGAGACACAGCATGAACACTGAAGCTTTCTTT.

The gene calls are TRBV5-4 and TRBJ2-5; the match to TRBD1 covers 9 bases. The V segment lost 2 bases and the J segment 5 bases; nucleotides outside the gene matches: 13. The CDR3 has 17 residues. Germline V CDR1 and CDR2: SGHNT, YYREEE (reference sequence). Here the CDR3 DNA reads TGTGCCAGCAGCTTTGATGAGGGGACAGGGATTTTCGAGACCCAGTACTTC. Amino acid sequence: CASSFDEGTGIFETQYF.

The chain joins TRBV5-1 to TRBJ2-4; the match to TRBD1 covers 9 bases. The CDR3 sequence is 17 residues long. CDR1 and CDR2 (germline): SGHRS, YFSETQ. Losses at the gene ends were 3 bases for V and 2 bases for J; bases not matched to a gene: 9. CDR3 protein: CASSSGQGFPSKNIQYF. CDR3 nucleotide sequence: TGCGCCAGCAGCTCCGGACAGGGGTTTCCCTCCAAAAACATTCAGTACTTC.

V is TRBV11-2 and J is TRBJ2-3; D possibly corresponds to TRBD2 (6 bases). Germline assignment: CDR1 SGHAT and CDR2 FQNNGV. Trimming removed 3 bases at V and 6 bases at J, with 13 bases between. The CDR3 loop spans 14 amino acids. DNA for the CDR3: TGTGCCAGCAGCTTTGGTGGGGAGGAGGATACGCAGTATTTT. Translated, it gives CASSFGGEEDTQYF.

V gene TRBV19 combines with J gene TRBJ2-1; D call uncertain. Trimming took 5 bases from V and 4 from J, leaving 9 bases between them. The CDR3 has 13 residues. Germline assignment: CDR1 LNHDA and CDR2 SQIVND (reference sequence). CDR3 bases: TGTGCCAGTAGTCAGAGCAGGTACAATGAGCAGTTCTTC. It encodes CASSQSRYNEQFF. The full variable domain, its missing parts supplied by reference TRBV19 and TRBJ2-1, is DGGITQSPKYLFRKEGQNVTLSCEQNLNHDAMYWYRQDPGQGLRLIYYSQIVNDFQKGDIAEGYSVSREKKESFPLTVTSAQKNPTAFYLCASSQSRYNEQFFGPGTRLTVL.

The chain couples TRBV7-9 to TRBJ2-7; TRBD2 matches at 9 bases. V trimming: 1 base; J trimming: 4 bases; junction bases outside the gene matches: 14. Germline CDR1 reads SEHNR; CDR2 reads FQNEAQ (reference sequence). The CDR3 is made up of 18 amino acids. The DNA for the CDR3 is TGTGCCAGCAGCTTAGAGCCCCCAAGCGGGGGGCTTGCTTACGAGCAGTACTTC. It yields the protein CASSLEPPSGGLAYEQYF. Combining the CDR3 with reference TRBV7-9 and TRBJ2-7 gives the whole variable domain DTGVSQNPRHKITKRGQNVTFRCDPISEHNRLYWYRQTLGQGPEFLTYFQNEAQLEKSRLLSDRFSAERPKGSFSTLEIQRTEQGDSAMYLCASSLEPPSGGLAYEQYFGPGTRLTVT.

The chain carries TRBV18 and TRBJ2-7; 8 nucleotides line up with TRBD1. Trimming took 4 bases from V and 5 from J; bases not matched to a gene: 4. This CDR3 spans 13 amino acids. Germline lookup yields CDR1 KGHSH and CDR2 LQKENI. The DNA of the CDR3 is TGTGCCAGCTCACGAACAGGGGGACACGAGCAGTACTTC. It specifies CASSRTGGHEQYF.